One and the same sample provided the 24 T cell receptor beta chains below, sequenced in a study of human T cells and chemical hapten exposure. Each CDR3 protein is one row after TCRdb ran MiXCR on the RACE reads. The data show hundreds of thousands of distinct CDR3 sequences, nearly 6.5% seen once. The time point: patch test 2, 6 weeks after DPC sensitization. Indicated treatment: therapeutic diphenylcyclopropenone sensitization with weekly scalp DPC. The material was whole blood, obtained in connection with sensitization to the hapten diphenylcyclopropenone (DPC). The receptors shown here come from a woman under 30 with alopecia areata. Some clones in this sample may be carry-over from other donors' samples.

The rearrangement uses TRBV9 and TRBJ1-1, with D unresolved. In germline, CDR1 is SGDLS, CDR2 YYNGEE. With 0 bases removed from V and 1 base from J, the gap between germline ends came to 7 bases. This CDR3 region has 14 residues. The CDR3 loop is CASSVASRNTEAFF. Here the CDR3 DNA reads TGTGCCAGCAGCGTAGCAAGCAGGAACACTGAAGCTTTCTTT.

About this clonotype: Possible read error: a much larger clone is one base away. The chain uses TRBV27 and TRBJ1-5; D is unclear. The CDR3 spans 12 residues. The V end was cut by 8 bases, the J end by 5 bases, with 10 bases between. CDR1 and CDR2 from the germline V gene are MNHEY and SMNVEV (reference sequence). The CDR3 reads CASGIVYQPQHF. The CDR3 DNA sequence: TGTGCCAGCGGGATAGTTTATCAGCCCCAGCATTTT.

This clonotype was counted a few times. V gene TRBV7-6 combines with J gene TRBJ2-7, with TRBD2 as a possible D gene (6 bases). Deletions cut 2 bases from V and 4 bases from J, with 18 bases between. Germline assignment: CDR1 SGHVS and CDR2 FNYEAQ. CDR3 length equals 16 residues. This CDR3 reads CASSLSGSNRGYEQYF. The DNA for the CDR3 is TGTGCCAGCAGCTTATCAGGGTCAAATCGGGGGTACGAGCAGTACTTC. Looking up the rest from reference TRBV7-6 and TRBJ2-7 gives the full variable domain: GAGVSQSPRYKVTKRGQDVALRCDPISGHVSLYWYRQALGQGPEFLTYFNYEAQQDKSGLPNDRFSAERPEGSISTLTIQRTEQRDSAMYRCASSLSGSNRGYEQYFGPGTRLTVT.

This clonotype was seen a handful of times. The chain has TRBV28 and TRBJ2-1; 10 bases align to TRBD2. V lost 7 bases to trimming and J lost 7 bases; unmatched junction nucleotides: 13. CDR3 size: 16 residues. The germline V gene has CDR1 MDHEN and CDR2 SYDVKM. In DNA form, the CDR3 reads TGTGCCAGCACCTCCCCTTTAGCGGGGGGTCGGAATGAGCAGTTCTTC. This sequence encodes CASTSPLAGGRNEQFF.

This chain links TRBV28 with TRBJ2-3; D unresolved. Germline-derived CDR1 and CDR2 are MDHEN and SYDVKM. V lost 1 base to trimming and J lost 1 base, with 15 bases between them. This CDR3 is built from 17 residues. The CDR3 spells CASSLFPRNAGTDTQYF. In DNA, the CDR3 is TGTGCCAGCAGTTTATTCCCAAGGAACGCCGGCACAGATACGCAGTATTTT.

The chain combines TRBV29-1 with TRBJ2-7; D tentatively reads TRBD1 or TRBD2 (6 bases each). The V gene's germline CDR1 is SQVTM and CDR2 ANQGSEA. The CDR3 spans 15 residues. V was pared by 6 bases and J by 3 bases, with 21 bases between. CDR3 nucleotide sequence: TGCAGCGTCGAAAAACAAGACAGGAGGGGCTACGAGCAGTACTTC. This translates into CSVEKQDRRGYEQYF.

This clonotype was recorded at least ten times. The rearrangement uses TRBV5-1 and TRBJ2-7, with D maybe TRBD1 (6 bases). Trimming shortened V by 3 bases and J by 7 bases, and 23 bases separated the two germline ends. CDR3 length: 16 amino acids. Germline V CDR1 and CDR2: SGHRS, YFSETQ. CDR3 sequence reads: CASSYLQGVTLGEQYF. CDR3 DNA: TGCGCCAGCAGCTACCTACAGGGAGTGACCCTCGGGGAGCAGTACTTC. The whole variable domain, filled in from reference TRBV5-1 and TRBJ2-7, reads KAGVTQTPRYLIKTRGQQVTLSCSPISGHRSVSWYQQTPGQGLQFLFEYFSETQRNKGNFPGRFSGRQFSNSRSEMNVSTLELGDSALYLCASSYLQGVTLGEQYFGPGTRLTVT.

J is TRBJ2-7 and V is TRBV12-3 or TRBV12-4; D call uncertain. The CDR3 sequence is 13 residues long. Trimming stripped 1 base from V and 3 bases from J, with 7 bases between. CDR3: CASSLGNSYEQYF. The CDR3 coding sequence is TGTGCCAGCAGTTTAGGGAACAGCTACGAGCAGTACTTC.

This clonotype was detected ten times or more. The chain joins TRBV6-5 to TRBJ2-7; a weak D match, TRBD2 (6 bases). CDR1 MNHEY and CDR2 SVGAGI come from the germline V gene. Trimming stripped 0 bases from V and 4 bases from J, with 13 bases between. CDR3 length: 15 residues. DNA for the CDR3: TGTGCCAGCAGTTACTCGAGTTGGGGGGTGTACGAGCAGTACTTC. It is translated as CASSYSSWGVYEQYF.

The chain carries TRBV20-1 and TRBJ1-2; D not certain. This CDR3 has 9 residues. Trimming took off 6 bases at V and 9 bases at J, with 8 bases between the two ends. Germline V gene lookup returns CDR1 DFQATT and CDR2 SNEGSKA (reference sequence). DNA of the CDR3: TGCAGTGCCACTAGAAGCTACACCTTC. Translation: CSATRSYTF.

This clonotype was seen ten or more times. The chain links TRBV4-2 to TRBJ1-1, with 9 bases aligning to TRBD1. CDR3 length: 15 residues. V was pared by 3 bases and J by 4 bases, with 6 bases of the junction left unmatched. Per the germline V gene, CDR1 is LGHNA and CDR2 is YNFKEQ. CDR3 sequence reads: CASSQPTGGGTEAFF. The CDR3 DNA is TGTGCCAGCAGCCAGCCCACAGGGGGCGGCACTGAAGCTTTCTTT.

The chain is built from TRBV4-2 and TRBJ2-3; 15 bases fit TRBD2. Germline assignment: CDR1 LGHNA and CDR2 YNFKEQ. The CDR3 has 19 residues. With 2 bases clipped from V and 1 base from J, the junction kept 7 bases outside the gene matches. This CDR3 reads CASSQWTSGGAAGTDTQYF. CDR3 nucleotides: TGTGCCAGCAGCCAATGGACTAGCGGGGGGGCAGCAGGCACAGATACGCAGTATTTT.

This clonotype was seen a handful of times. The chain has TRBV29-1 and TRBJ2-5, with 7 bases fitting TRBD1. The ends lost 3 bases at V and 0 bases at J; junction bases unmatched: 10. The germline CDR1 and CDR2 sequences are SQVTM and ANQGSEA. The CDR3 runs 16 residues. The CDR3 region is CSVERKGDRHQETQYF. CDR3 bases: TGCAGCGTTGAGAGAAAAGGGGACAGACACCAAGAGACCCAGTACTTC.

The rearrangement joins TRBV7-2 to TRBJ1-4; 7 nucleotides match TRBD1. CDR3 size: 16 residues. CDR1 and CDR2 from the germline V gene are SGHTA and FQGNSA. The V and J ends lost 5 bases and 7 bases, in that order; junction bases with no gene match: 13. The CDR3 DNA sequence: TGTGCCAGCAGCCCCTCCGGACAGGTTGGGGGTGAAAAACTGTTTTTT. Protein: CASSPSGQVGGEKLFF.

This rearrangement joins TRBV6-5 to TRBJ1-4; no reliable D call. The CDR3 runs 12 residues. Germline V lookup: CDR1 MNHEY, CDR2 SVGAGI. Trimming left V 8 bases short and J 3 bases short, with 7 bases between. The CDR3 DNA sequence: TGTGCCAGCCGACGATCTAATGAAAAACTGTTTTTT. This gives the protein CASRRSNEKLFF.

A few counts support this clonotype. The chain combines TRBV20-1 with TRBJ2-3; D may be TRBD1 or TRBD2 (5 bases each). From germline, CDR1 is DFQATT and CDR2 SNEGSKA (reference sequence). V dropped 0 bases and J dropped 6 bases, with 7 bases sitting between them. The CDR3 spans 12 residues. The CDR3 here is CSARDWGDTQYF. CDR3 DNA sequence: TGCAGTGCTAGAGATTGGGGGGATACGCAGTATTTT.

In this sample, this clonotype turned up a few times. The chain combines TRBV3-1 with TRBJ1-1; a possible D gene is TRBD1 (5 bases). V lost 1 base, J lost 11 bases, and 8 bases lay in between. The CDR3 spans 11 residues. Germline-derived CDR1 and CDR2 are LGHDT and YNNKEL (reference sequence). The CDR3 loop is CASSQGGTAFF. The CDR3 DNA sequence: TGTGCCAGCAGCCAAGGGGGGACTGCTTTCTTT.

This clonotype was counted at least ten times. The V call is TRBV3-1, the J call TRBJ1-1; D perhaps matches TRBD1 (6 bases). Germline CDR1 LGHDT, CDR2 YNNKEL (reference sequence). Trimming left V 4 bases short and J 8 bases short, with 17 bases between. The CDR3 extends over 14 amino acids. CDR3 sequence (DNA): TGTGCCAGCAGCCCCATGGGGACAATAGAGGAAGCTTTCTTT. It encodes CASSPMGTIEEAFF.

This clonotype appeared a few times. V gene TRBV7-9 combines with J gene TRBJ1-6; D call uncertain. Trimming removed 7 bases at V and 7 bases at J, with 17 bases between. The CDR3 is 15 residues long. The germline V gene encodes CDR1 SEHNR and CDR2 FQNEAQ (reference sequence). CDR3 nucleotide sequence: TGTGCCAGCAACGTAAAGGGAGCCTTGAATTCACCCCTCCACTTT. This encodes CASNVKGALNSPLHF.

J is TRBJ2-3 and V is TRBV9, with 12 nucleotides matching TRBD2. The CDR3 totals 18 residues. V shed 4 bases and J 0 bases; nucleotides not matched to a gene: 9. CDR1 and CDR2 from the germline V gene are SGDLS and YYNGEE. The CDR3 is CASSPGLAGGRSTDTQYF. The DNA for the CDR3 is TGTGCCAGCAGCCCCGGGCTAGCGGGGGGGCGGAGCACAGATACGCAGTATTTT.

This clonotype was detected only a few times. This rearrangement joins TRBV20-1 to TRBJ2-5; 14 nucleotides match TRBD2. There are 18 residues in the CDR3. V trimming: 3 bases; J trimming: 8 bases; junction bases outside the gene matches: 17. From germline, CDR1 is DFQATT and CDR2 SNEGSKA (reference sequence). As DNA, the CDR3 is TGCAGTGCTAGGAGCCCCGACCTTTGGACTAGCGGGGGGAGAACCCAGTACTTC. It encodes CSARSPDLWTSGGRTQYF.

The rearrangement joins TRBV6-6 to TRBJ1-6, with TRBD1 matching over 8 bases. CDR3 length: 15 amino acids. The germline CDR1 and CDR2 sequences are MNHNY and SVGAGI (reference sequence). V lost 4 bases, J lost 7 bases, and 6 bases stayed unmatched. In DNA form, the CDR3 reads TGTGCCAGCAGTTCAGACAGGGGAGTCAATTCACCCCTCCACTTT. Its protein product is CASSSDRGVNSPLHF.

The chain uses TRBV18 and TRBJ1-3; perhaps TRBD1 as D (5 bases). Looked up from germline, CDR1 is KGHSH and CDR2 is LQKENI. The CDR3 covers 15 residues. V shed 0 bases and J shed 2 bases, with 8 bases lying between them. The CDR3 DNA is TGTGCCAGCTCACCACCCGGGACCACTGGAAACACCATATATTTT. This translates into CASSPPGTTGNTIYF.

Many counts were recorded for this clonotype. V usage is TRBV11-2 and J usage is TRBJ2-1, with 7 nucleotides matching TRBD2. The germline V gene has CDR1 SGHAT and CDR2 FQNNGV. This CDR3 has 14 amino acids. Trimming cost V 2 bases and J 5 bases; bases outside gene matches: 3. The chain's CDR3 is CASSLKLANNEQFF. The CDR3 DNA follows: TGTGCCAGCAGCTTAAAACTAGCGAACAATGAGCAGTTCTTC.